The 14 T cell receptor beta chains listed next were all sequenced from one sample in a study of PD-1 blockade in mismatch repair-deficient tumors. Clones were read by immunoSEQ multiplex PCR, and TCRdb kept only the in-frame ones, dropping some. The sample lists approximately 100,000 clones, 65% to 85% occurring once. The sample consisted of peripheral blood, taken about 36 weeks after starting pembrolizumab. These receptors came from an adult with mismatch repair-deficient cancer.

The genes are TRBV2 and TRBJ1-1; tentative D call: TRBD1 (5 bases). V dropped 6 bases and J dropped 0 bases, with 8 bases sitting between them. CDR3 length equals 13 residues. Germline V gene sequence: CDR1 SNHLY, CDR2 FYNNEI. The CDR3 loop reads CASRVGVNTEAFF. CDR3 in DNA: TGTGCCAGCAGGGTGGGGGTGAACACTGAAGCTTTCTTT.

The chain uses TRBV28 and TRBJ1-2; D unclear. The CDR3 runs to 14 residues. Per germline, CDR1 MDHEN and CDR2 SYDVKM. Trimming stripped 7 bases from V and 0 bases from J, with 12 bases between. The CDR3 protein is CASTLDGANYGYTF. CDR3 sequence (DNA): TGTGCCAGCACCCTGGACGGAGCTAACTATGGCTACACCTTC.

V usage is TRBV7-9 and J usage is TRBJ1-2; no reliable D call. Germline CDR1 SEHNR, CDR2 FQNEAQ (reference sequence). The CDR3 sequence is 15 residues long. V lost 8 bases to trimming and J lost 3 bases, with 19 bases between them. This CDR3 reads CASGPDPRGDYGYTF. The CDR3 coding sequence is TGTGCCAGCGGACCAGATCCCCGTGGGGACTATGGCTACACCTTC.

A single count supports this clone. The V gene is TRBV6-6, the J gene TRBJ2-1; tentatively, D is TRBD2 (6 bases). Trimming stripped 8 bases from V and 3 bases from J, with 14 bases between. This CDR3 spans 14 amino acids. Germline CDR1 reads MNHNY; CDR2 reads SVGAGI (reference sequence). CDR3 amino acids: CASLYGTGYNEQFF. In DNA, the CDR3 is TGTGCCAGCCTTTACGGGACTGGCTACAATGAGCAGTTCTTC.

The gene calls are TRBV7-6 and TRBJ2-3; 10 nucleotides agree with TRBD2. V lost 2 bases to trimming and J lost 5 bases; unmatched junction nucleotides: 10. In germline, CDR1 is SGHVS, CDR2 FNYEAQ. This CDR3 spans 17 amino acids. The CDR3 reads CASSLLALAGERDTQYF. The CDR3, as DNA: TGTGCCAGCAGCTTATTGGCGCTAGCGGGAGAAAGAGATACGCAGTATTTT. Looking up the rest from reference TRBV7-6 and TRBJ2-3 gives the full variable domain: GAGVSQSPRYKVTKRGQDVALRCDPISGHVSLYWYRQALGQGPEFLTYFNYEAQQDKSGLPNDRFSAERPEGSISTLTIQRTEQRDSAMYRCASSLLALAGERDTQYFGPGTRLTVL.

The chain couples TRBV7-6 to TRBJ1-1; D ambiguous. CDR3 length equals 13 residues. Trimming took 1 base from V and 11 from J, leaving 14 bases between them. Germline values: CDR1 SGHVS, CDR2 FNYEAQ. This chain's CDR3 is CASSLDRKHLAFF. The CDR3 bases are TGTGCCAGCAGCTTAGACAGAAAACACTTGGCTTTCTTT.

The genes are TRBV7-3 and TRBJ1-4; D might be TRBD1 (5 bases). The V gene lost 5 bases and the J gene lost 8 bases, with 15 bases spanning the gap. Germline V lookup: CDR1 SGHTA, CDR2 FQGTGA. The CDR3 has 14 residues. CDR3 in DNA: TGTGCCAGCAGCCTTCAGGGAGGTCGAGAAAAACTGTTTTTT. Protein sequence: CASSLQGGREKLFF.

The chain has TRBV10-3 and TRBJ2-1; D unclear. Germline CDR1 reads ENHRY; CDR2 reads SYGVKD. The V end was cut by 4 bases, the J end by 5 bases, with 9 bases between. The CDR3 has 13 amino acids. CDR3 amino acids: CAISVPRDNEQFF. DNA for the CDR3: TGTGCCATCAGTGTACCCAGAGACAATGAGCAGTTCTTC.

DNA of the CDR3: TGTGCCAGCAGCTTAGAGGGTAACGGCTACACCTTC. Protein sequence: CASSLEGNGYTF. This chain uses TRBV11-2 with TRBJ1-2; no clear D gene. V lost 0 bases to trimming and J lost 8 bases, with 7 bases between them. There are 12 residues in the CDR3. Germline-derived CDR1 and CDR2 are SGHAT and FQNNGV.

The chain joins TRBV6-5 to TRBJ2-7; a possible D gene is TRBD1 (5 bases). Per germline, CDR1 MNHEY and CDR2 SVGAGI. The CDR3 is 15 residues long. Trimming stripped 5 bases from V and 2 bases from J, with 16 bases between. CDR3: CASSGLQGNAYEQYF. The CDR3 bases are TGTGCCAGCAGTGGTCTCCAGGGAAACGCCTACGAGCAGTACTTC.

The rearrangement links TRBV19 to TRBJ2-6; D remains ambiguous. Trimming left V 8 bases short and J 0 bases short, with 5 bases between. The CDR3 sequence is 13 residues long. The V gene's germline CDR1 is LNHDA and CDR2 SQIVND (reference sequence). CDR3 protein: CASSSSGANVLTF. The CDR3 DNA reads TGTGCCAGTTCTAGCTCTGGGGCCAACGTCCTGACTTTC.

V usage is TRBV25-1 and J usage is TRBJ2-5, with D perhaps matching TRBD2 (5 bases). The CDR3 is 18 residues long. CDR1 is MGHDK and CDR2 is SYGVNS in the germline V gene. Trimming removed 11 bases from V and 5 bases from J, with 33 bases in between. CDR3 in DNA: TGTGCCTCCGTTGAGGTAGGGAAGAAGGGCGTCCGAGGGGAGACCCAGTACTTC. This encodes CASVEVGKKGVRGETQYF.

The rearrangement links TRBV19 to TRBJ1-1; no clear D. This CDR3 comprises 15 residues. The V end lost 3 bases, the J end lost 4 bases, and 15 bases lay between the germline ends. CDR1 and CDR2 (germline): LNHDA, SQIVND (reference sequence). CDR3 nucleotide sequence: TGTGCCAGTAGTATCAACGACCGCGAGGTCACTGAAGCTTTCTTT. It encodes CASSINDREVTEAFF.

The gene calls are TRBV14 and TRBJ1-1, with a tentative D call TRBD1 (6 bases). This CDR3 region has 13 residues. Germline CDR1 is SGHDN and CDR2 is FVKESK. V gave up 1 base and J gave up 11 bases, with 14 bases separating them. DNA of the CDR3: TGTGCCAGCAGCCAAGTCACAGGGCAGGAGGCTTTCTTT. It yields the protein CASSQVTGQEAFF. The variable domain in full, completed from reference TRBV14 and TRBJ1-1, reads EAGVTQFPSHSVIEKGQTVTLRCDPISGHDNLYWYRRVMGKEIKFLLHFVKESKQDESGMPNNRFLAERTGGTYSTLKVQPAELEDSGVYFCASSQVTGQEAFFGQGTRLTVV.